This T cell receptor (beta chain) was identified during a study of T cells in women clearing cervical HPV infection. As for this clone: The sequence runs out 3 residues before the end of the CDR3; the remainder is reconstructed from the germline J gene.

V was pared by 4 bases and J by 5 bases, with 6 bases of the junction left unmatched. Per the germline V gene, CDR1 is SNHLY and CDR2 is FYNNEI. CDR3 length: 15 amino acids. The table came from immunoSEQ multiplex PCR; TCRdb's copy has only in-frame clones and leaves some out. The sample includes about 24,000 clones. HPV was found by MY09/MY11 PCR and dot-blot genotyping. The sample taken for sequencing was blood buffy coat. The chain employs TRBV2 and TRBJ2-2; 8 bases align to TRBD2. The receptor was derived from a woman between 18 and 70 years old with a cervical HPV16 infection that either progressed to CIN3+ or cleared (not recorded which). The sequenced CDR3 bases are TGTGCCAGCAGTGCGAGCGGGAGACAGACCGGGGAG. This codes for CASSASGRQTGE. The entire CDR3 protein is CASSASGRQTGELFF.